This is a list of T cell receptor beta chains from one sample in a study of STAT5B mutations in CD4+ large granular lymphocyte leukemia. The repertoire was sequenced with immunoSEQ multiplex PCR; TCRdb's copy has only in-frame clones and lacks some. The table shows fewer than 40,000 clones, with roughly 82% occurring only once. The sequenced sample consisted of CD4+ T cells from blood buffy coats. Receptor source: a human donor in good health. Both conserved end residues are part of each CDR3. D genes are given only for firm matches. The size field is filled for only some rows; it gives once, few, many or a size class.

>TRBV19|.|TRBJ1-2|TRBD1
TGTGCCAGTAGGAAGGAGGGGGCGGATGGCTACACCTTC
CASRKEGADGYTF
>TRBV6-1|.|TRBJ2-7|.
TGTGCCAGCAGTGAGAGTTCCAGGGACGAGCAGTACTTC
CASSESSRDEQYF
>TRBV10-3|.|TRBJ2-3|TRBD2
TGTGCCGTCCTTAGCGGGGGCACAGATACGCAGTATTTT
CAVLSGGTDTQYF
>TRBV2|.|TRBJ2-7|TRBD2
TGTGCCAGCAGCGGCGGTGGGGGGGGTGAGCAGTACTTC
CASSGGGGGEQYF
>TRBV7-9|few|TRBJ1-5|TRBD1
TGTGCCAGCAGCACGACAGGGGGCCGCAATCAGCCCCAGCATTTT
CASSTTGGRNQPQHF
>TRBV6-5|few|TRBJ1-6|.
TGTGCCAGCAGTTGGCAGGGAGATTCACCCCTCCACTTT
CASSWQGDSPLHF
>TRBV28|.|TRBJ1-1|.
TGTGCCAGCAGTGGCAGGGTGGACACTGAAGCTTTCTTT
CASSGRVDTEAFF
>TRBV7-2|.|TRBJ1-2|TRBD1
TGTGCCAGCAGCTTTGGGACAGCCAATGGCTACACCTTC
CASSFGTANGYTF
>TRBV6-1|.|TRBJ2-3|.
TGTGCCAGCAGTGAAGTCGGTCAGGGCGGCACAGATACGCAGTATTTT
CASSEVGQGGTDTQYF
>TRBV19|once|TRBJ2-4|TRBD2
TGTGCCAGCGAACTAGCGGGAGTAAACATTCAGTACTTC
CASELAGVNIQYF
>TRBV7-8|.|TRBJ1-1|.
TGTGCCAGCAGCCGGTTGAACACTGAAGCTTTCTTT
CASSRLNTEAFF
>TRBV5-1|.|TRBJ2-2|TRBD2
TGCGCCAGCAGCTTGATAATAAGCGGGACCCAGGGCCCCGGGGAGCTGTTTTTT
CASSLIISGTQGPGELFF
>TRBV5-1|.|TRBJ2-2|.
TGCGCCAGCAGCTTGGTTGGGGGAGCGAACACCGGGGAGCTGTTTTTT
CASSLVGGANTGELFF
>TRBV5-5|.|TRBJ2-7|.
TGTGCCAGCAGCGCACACGTTGGACAGCCCACCACCTACGAGCAGTACTTC
CASSAHVGQPTTYEQYF
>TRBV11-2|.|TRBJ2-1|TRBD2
TGTGCCAGCAGCATAAGCGGGAGGCCCACCTACAATGAGCAGTTCTTC
CASSISGRPTYNEQFF
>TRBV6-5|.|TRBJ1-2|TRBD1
TGTGCCAGCAGCCGAGGACAGGAAATCTATGGCTACACCTTC
CASSRGQEIYGYTF
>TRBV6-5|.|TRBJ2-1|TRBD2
TGTGCCAGCACTCGGACTAGCGGTCACTACAATGAGCAGTTCTTC
CASTRTSGHYNEQFF
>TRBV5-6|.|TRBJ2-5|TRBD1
TGTGCCAGCAGCCGACCGGACAGGGGAGGTGAGACCCAGTACTTC
CASSRPDRGGETQYF
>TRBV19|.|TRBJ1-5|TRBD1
TGTGCCAGTAGTACTGGGGGTACCAGGACAGGGGATCAGCCCCAGCATTTT
CASSTGGTRTGDQPQHF
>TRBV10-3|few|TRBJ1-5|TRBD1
TGTGCCATCAGTGAGTCCGGCAGGGGGCGGATAAACAATCAGCCCCAGCATTTT
CAISESGRGRINNQPQHF
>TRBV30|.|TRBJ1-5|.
TGTGCCTGGAGTAAGACCGGGACCCCTCAGCATTTT
CAWSKTGTPQHF
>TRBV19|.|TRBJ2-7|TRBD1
TGTGCCAGTAGTATAGCTCCCCGACGCCGGGACAGGGACACCTACGAGCAGTACTTC
CASSIAPRRRDRDTYEQYF
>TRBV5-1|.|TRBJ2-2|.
TGCGCCAGCAGCTTGGAGCCGAACACCGGGGAGCTGTTTTTT
CASSLEPNTGELFF
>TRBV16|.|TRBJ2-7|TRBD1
TGTGCCAGCAGCCAATTAGATCTGGGACAGGGGCACTACGAGCAGTACTTC
CASSQLDLGQGHYEQYF
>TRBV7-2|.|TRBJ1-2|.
TGTGCCAGCAGCTTAGCGTTTTGGGGAAAGGACGGCTACACCTTC
CASSLAFWGKDGYTF
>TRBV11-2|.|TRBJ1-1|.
TGTGCCAGCAGCTTTGGCACTCGGAGGGGCTGGACTGAAGCTTTCTTT
CASSFGTRRGWTEAFF
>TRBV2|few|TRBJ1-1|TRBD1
TGTGCCAACGGGACAGGTGCCGCTGAAGCTTTCTTT
CANGTGAAEAFF
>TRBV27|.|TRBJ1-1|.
TGTGCCAGCAGTTTTGGTGGGTGGACTGAAGCTTTCTTT
CASSFGGWTEAFF
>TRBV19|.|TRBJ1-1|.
TGTGCCAGTAGTGGCCCGGGTAGCACTGAAGCTTTCTTT
CASSGPGSTEAFF
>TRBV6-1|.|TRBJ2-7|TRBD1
TGTGCCAGCACCCAGACAGGGGCGGGTTCCTACGAGCAGTACTTC
CASTQTGAGSYEQYF
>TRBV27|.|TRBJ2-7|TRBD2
TGTGCCAGCAGTCCTCCCAGGGCGGGAGGGCCGGTTGGGGCCTACGAGCAGTACTTC
CASSPPRAGGPVGAYEQYF
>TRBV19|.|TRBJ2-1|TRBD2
TGTGCCAGTAGTACACTAGCGGGGGCTTACAATGAGCAGTTCTTC
CASSTLAGAYNEQFF
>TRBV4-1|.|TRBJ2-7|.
TGCGCCAGCAGCCCCCCCGGGGCACAGACCTACGAGCAGTACTTC
CASSPPGAQTYEQYF
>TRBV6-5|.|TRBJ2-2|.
TGTGCCAGCACTCGCCGACTCGATGGCGGGGAGCTGTTTTTT
CASTRRLDGGELFF
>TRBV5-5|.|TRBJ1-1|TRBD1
TGTGCCAGCAGCTTGGGTTGGGACAGGGGGACGAACACTGAAGCTTTCTTT
CASSLGWDRGTNTEAFF
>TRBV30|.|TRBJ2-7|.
TGTGCCTGGAGTTTTGGTCCGGGTCCCTACGAGCAGTACTTC
CAWSFGPGPYEQYF
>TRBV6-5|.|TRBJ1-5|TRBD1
TGTGCCAGCACCCCGACCGACAGGGGGGTTCAGCCCCAGCATTTT
CASTPTDRGVQPQHF
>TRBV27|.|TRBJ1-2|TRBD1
TGTGCCAGCAGTTTATCCTGGGACAGTAATGGCTACACCTTC
CASSLSWDSNGYTF
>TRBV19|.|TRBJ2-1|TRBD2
TGTGCCAGTAGTATAGATACCCAATTAGCGGGGGGGACCTACAATGAGCAGTTCTTC
CASSIDTQLAGGTYNEQFF
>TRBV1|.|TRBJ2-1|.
TGCACCAGCAGCCCCGGCGGGTCCTACAATGAGCAGTTCTTC
CTSSPGGSYNEQFF
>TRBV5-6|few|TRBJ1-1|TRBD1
TGTGCCAGCAGCTACATTGACAGGGACGACACTGAAGCTTTCTTT
CASSYIDRDDTEAFF
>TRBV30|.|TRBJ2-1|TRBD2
TGTGCCTGGAGTGTACGACTAGCGACGGACAATGAGCAGTTCTTC
CAWSVRLATDNEQFF
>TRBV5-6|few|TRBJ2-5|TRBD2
TGTGCCAGCTGCCGATTGGCGGGAGGGCCCACCGTGCAGTACTTC
CASCRLAGGPTVQYF
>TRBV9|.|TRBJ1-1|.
TGTGCCAGCAGCGTAAGCGCCAGGTTGAACACTGAAGCTTTCTTT
CASSVSARLNTEAFF
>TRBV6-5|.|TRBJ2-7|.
TGTGCCAGCAAAGTTGAGCAGGGGGAGCAGTACTTC
CASKVEQGEQYF
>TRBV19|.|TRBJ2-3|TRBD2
TGTGCCAGTAGTATAGGGACTAGCGGGATCACAGATACGCAGTATTTT
CASSIGTSGITDTQYF